This T cell receptor (beta chain) came from a study of early T cells in non-severe SARS-CoV-2 infection. Attachment of unique molecular identifiers was made to individual cDNA molecules. MiXCR was run by TCRdb on the 5' RACE reads, yielding one entry per CDR3 protein. The table shows about 80,000 distinct CDR3 sequences, with 5% occurring only once. Germline values: CDR1 SGHTA, CDR2 FQGTGA. Trimming removed 4 bases from V and 7 bases from J; junction bases left unmatched: 7. The CDR3 covers 15 residues. Specimen: whole blood, collected at baseline. The chain combines TRBV7-3 with TRBJ2-3; 11 bases match TRBD2. The receptor was isolated from an adult who was a healthcare worker with PCR-confirmed SARS-CoV-2 infection or an uninfected control (not recorded which). CDR3 bases: TGTGCCAGCAGCTCTACGACTAGCGGGACACATACGCAGTATTTT. Translated: CASSSTTSGTHTQYF.